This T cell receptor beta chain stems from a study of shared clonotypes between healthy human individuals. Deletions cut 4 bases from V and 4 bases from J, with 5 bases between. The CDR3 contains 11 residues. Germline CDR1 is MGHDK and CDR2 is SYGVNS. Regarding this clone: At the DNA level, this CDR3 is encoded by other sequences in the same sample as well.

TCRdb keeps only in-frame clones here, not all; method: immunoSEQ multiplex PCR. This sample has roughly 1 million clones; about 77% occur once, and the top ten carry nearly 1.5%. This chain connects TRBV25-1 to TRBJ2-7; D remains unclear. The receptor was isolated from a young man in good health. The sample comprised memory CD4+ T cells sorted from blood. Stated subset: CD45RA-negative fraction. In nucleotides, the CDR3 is TGTGCCAGCAGTGTCGCTTACGAGCAGTACTTC. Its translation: CASSVAYEQYF.